The rows below give T cell receptor beta chains drawn from one sample of a study of blood T cell repertoires in COVID-19. Some clones are missing from TCRdb's copy, which holds only in-frame ones; the method was immunoSEQ multiplex PCR. The sample shows 100,000 to 150,000 clones, approximately 83% of them seen only once. The specimen sequenced was peripheral blood. Every receptor here comes from a woman aged 80 or older with acute or convalescent COVID-19. CDR3s include the opening cysteine and the closing phenylalanine or tryptophan. The order of the fields is J gene, clone size, V gene, D gene, CDR3 protein, CDR3 DNA. D genes are given only for firm matches. The size field is filled for only some rows; it gives once, few, many or a size class.

J gene: TRBJ1-1
clone size: -
V gene: TRBV18
D gene: TRBD1
CDR3 protein: CASSPDSGGTEAFF
CDR3 DNA: TGTGCCAGCTCACCCGACTCAGGGGGCACTGAAGCTTTCTTT

J gene: TRBJ1-1
clone size: -
V gene: TRBV19
D gene: -
CDR3 protein: CASSPLQPGNTEAFF
CDR3 DNA: TGTGCCAGTAGTCCGTTGCAACCGGGGAACACTGAAGCTTTCTTT

J gene: TRBJ2-5
clone size: -
V gene: TRBV5-1
D gene: -
CDR3 protein: CASSSLAGPQETQYF
CDR3 DNA: TGCGCCAGCAGCTCCCTGGCGGGGCCTCAAGAGACCCAGTACTTC

J gene: TRBJ1-6
clone size: -
V gene: TRBV5-6
D gene: -
CDR3 protein: CASSLGIRESPLHF
CDR3 DNA: TGTGCCAGCAGCTTGGGTATACGCGAGAGCCCCCTCCACTTT

J gene: TRBJ1-3
clone size: -
V gene: TRBV7-9
D gene: -
CDR3 protein: CASRREALGNTIYF
CDR3 DNA: TGTGCCAGCAGGAGGGAGGCGCTGGGAAACACCATATATTTT

J gene: TRBJ1-2
clone size: -
V gene: TRBV7-9
D gene: TRBD1
CDR3 protein: CASSLEGTGIYGYTF
CDR3 DNA: TGTGCCAGCAGCTTAGAAGGGACAGGGATCTATGGCTACACCTTC

J gene: TRBJ1-5
clone size: -
V gene: TRBV18
D gene: -
CDR3 protein: CASSYEAGFQPQHF
CDR3 DNA: TGTGCCAGCTCATACGAGGCCGGATTTCAGCCCCAGCATTTT

J gene: TRBJ2-3
clone size: -
V gene: TRBV10-3
D gene: TRBD2
CDR3 protein: CAITGVAGKDTQYF
CDR3 DNA: TGTGCCATCACTGGGGTAGCGGGGAAGGATACGCAGTATTTT

J gene: TRBJ1-5
clone size: -
V gene: TRBV10-2
D gene: -
CDR3 protein: CASSYSDNQPQHF
CDR3 DNA: TGCGCCAGCAGTTACAGTGACAATCAGCCCCAGCATTTT

J gene: TRBJ2-5
clone size: once
V gene: TRBV9
D gene: -
CDR3 protein: CASTLSPGVKETQYF
CDR3 DNA: TGTGCCAGCACCCTCTCCCCAGGGGTGAAAGAGACCCAGTACTTC

J gene: TRBJ1-2
clone size: -
V gene: TRBV7-2
D gene: -
CDR3 protein: CASTPGRARGYTF
CDR3 DNA: TGTGCCAGCACCCCTGGGCGGGCCCGAGGCTACACCTTC

J gene: TRBJ1-2
clone size: -
V gene: TRBV6-6
D gene: TRBD1
CDR3 protein: CASTSGDRGAGSGYTF
CDR3 DNA: TGTGCCAGCACCTCCGGGGACAGGGGAGCGGGCAGTGGCTACACCTTC

J gene: TRBJ2-3
clone size: -
V gene: TRBV18
D gene: -
CDR3 protein: CASSPPSLGTDTQYF
CDR3 DNA: TGTGCCAGCTCACCCCCCAGCCTAGGCACAGATACGCAGTATTTT

J gene: TRBJ2-7
clone size: -
V gene: TRBV2
D gene: -
CDR3 protein: CASSVAGPYEQYF
CDR3 DNA: TGTGCCAGCAGTGTTGCGGGGCCCTACGAGCAGTACTTC

J gene: TRBJ2-1
clone size: -
V gene: TRBV5-1
D gene: -
CDR3 protein: CASSLQGFVGNEQFF
CDR3 DNA: TGCGCCAGCAGCTTGCAGGGTTTCGTTGGGAATGAGCAGTTCTTC

J gene: TRBJ2-2
clone size: -
V gene: TRBV27
D gene: TRBD1
CDR3 protein: CASSLYRGSTGELFF
CDR3 DNA: TGTGCCAGCAGTTTATACAGGGGAAGCACCGGGGAGCTGTTTTTT

J gene: TRBJ2-5
clone size: -
V gene: TRBV4-1
D gene: -
CDR3 protein: CASSQDPREQETQYF
CDR3 DNA: TGCGCCAGCAGCCAAGATCCCCGGGAGCAAGAGACCCAGTACTTC

J gene: TRBJ1-6
clone size: -
V gene: TRBV5-1
D gene: TRBD1
CDR3 protein: CASSDLTGDNSPLHF
CDR3 DNA: TGCGCCAGCAGCGACCTTACAGGGGATAATTCACCCCTCCACTTT

J gene: TRBJ2-2
clone size: once
V gene: TRBV4-3
D gene: -
CDR3 protein: CASSQVPQLANTGELFF
CDR3 DNA: TGCGCCAGCAGCCAAGTCCCGCAACTAGCGAACACCGGGGAGCTGTTTTTT

J gene: TRBJ1-1
clone size: few
V gene: TRBV18
D gene: -
CDR3 protein: CASSPIGVDINTEAFF
CDR3 DNA: TGTGCCAGCTCACCTATCGGGGTAGACATAAACACTGAAGCTTTCTTT

J gene: TRBJ2-5
clone size: once
V gene: TRBV5-1
D gene: TRBD2
CDR3 protein: CASRSGGVETQYF
CDR3 DNA: TGCGCCAGCCGTAGCGGGGGGGTAGAGACCCAGTACTTC

J gene: TRBJ1-4
clone size: -
V gene: TRBV27
D gene: TRBD1
CDR3 protein: CASSRDSRNEKLFF
CDR3 DNA: TGTGCCAGCAGCCGGGACAGCCGTAATGAAAAACTGTTTTTT

J gene: TRBJ2-4
clone size: -
V gene: TRBV28
D gene: -
CDR3 protein: CASSLAGGNIQYF
CDR3 DNA: TGTGCCAGCAGTTTGGCCGGGGGAAACATTCAGTACTTC